This T cell receptor (beta chain) comes out of a study of a mutant IDH1 vaccine in newly diagnosed glioma. Study summary: Treated patients, approximately 60% male and about 38% female, averaged approximately 40 years of age. Patients arrived already treated with radiotherapy, temozolomide, or both, most having had both.

Clones were sequenced by immunoSEQ multiplex PCR, and TCRdb holds only the in-frame ones, with some missing. The data hold approximately 50,000 clones, with 80% to 90% observed a single time. Study-wide points: Pseudoprogression looked unconnected to shifts in top peripheral T cell clonotypes.

This clone was recorded once. Its specificity is not known. The CDR3 loop spans 12 amino acids. V was cut by 3 bases and J by 8 bases, with 10 bases left in between. Per the germline V gene, CDR1 is MRHNA and CDR2 is SNTAGT. As for time point: week 23, last vaccination. A single vaccine dose contained 300 ug of mutant IDH1 20-mer peptide, and topical imiquimod was used with it. The chain carries TRBV6-4 and TRBJ1-2, with D unresolved. Sequencing was performed on PBMCs, taken from a glioma patient whose treatment included an IDH1 peptide vaccine. This clonotype originated in a man aged 35 to 55 with glioma. Written as DNA, the CDR3 is TGTGCCAGCAGTGATCTGGACGGAGGCTACACCTTC. It yields the protein CASSDLDGGYTF.